Each of the 27 T cell receptor beta chains below was sequenced from the same sample in a study of T cell repertoires in cytomegalovirus infection. TCRdb ran MiXCR on the reads and lists one entry per CDR3 protein. The sample shows 150,000 to 200,000 distinct CDR3 sequences, approximately 17% of them seen only once. The specimen sequenced was CD8+ T cells from PBMCs. These receptors originate from a human donor in good health (CMV status not recorded). Some clones in this sample may be carry-over from other donors' samples.

This clonotype showed up just a few times. V is TRBV12-3 or TRBV12-4 and J is TRBJ2-1; D unclear. The CDR3 spans 13 residues. Deletions cut 1 base from V and 6 bases from J, with 7 bases between. The CDR3 region is CASSLVRRNEQFF. CDR3 DNA sequence: TGTGCCAGCAGTTTAGTCCGACGCAATGAGCAGTTCTTC.

This chain uses TRBV15 with TRBJ2-7; the D is unclear. CDR1 LNHNV and CDR2 YYDKDF come from the germline V gene (reference sequence). V was cut by 8 bases and J by 5 bases, with 13 bases left in between. The CDR3 is 12 amino acids. CDR3 protein: CATLRVSHEQYF. CDR3 sequence (DNA): TGTGCCACCTTAAGGGTTTCCCACGAGCAGTACTTC.

The chain uses TRBV28 and TRBJ2-5; D is uncertain. V lost 1 base, J lost 7 bases, and 4 bases lay in between. Germline assignment: CDR1 MDHEN and CDR2 SYDVKM. The CDR3 sequence is 11 residues long. Here the CDR3 DNA reads TGTGCCAGCAGTTTATTAGGGACCCAGTACTTC. It codes for CASSLLGTQYF. Using reference TRBV28 and TRBJ2-5 for the parts outside the CDR3, the full variable domain is DVKVTQSSRYLVKRTGEKVFLECVQDMDHENMFWYRQDPGLGLRLIYFSYDVKMKEKGDIPEGYSVSREKKERFSLILESASTNQTSMYLCASSLLGTQYFGPGTRLLVL.

This clonotype has more than one count but fewer than ten. This sequence joins TRBV9 and TRBJ2-5; D is undetermined. Germline assignment: CDR1 SGDLS and CDR2 YYNGEE. This CDR3 is 13 amino acids long. Deletions cut 0 bases from V and 5 bases from J, with 8 bases between. The CDR3 DNA follows: TGTGCCAGCAGCGTAGACAAGACCGAGACCCAGTACTTC. Protein: CASSVDKTETQYF. Using reference TRBV9 and TRBJ2-5 for the parts outside the CDR3, the full variable domain is DSGVTQTPKHLITATGQRVTLRCSPRSGDLSVYWYQQSLDQGLQFLIQYYNGEERAKGNILERFSAQQFPDLHSELNLSSLELGDSALYFCASSVDKTETQYFGPGTRLLVL.

The rearrangement joins TRBV27 to TRBJ2-7; TRBD2 aligns across 12 bases. The CDR3 spans 15 residues. V gave up 6 bases and J gave up 2 bases; unmatched junction bases: 5. The germline V gene encodes CDR1 MNHEY and CDR2 SMNVEV (reference sequence). The CDR3 region is CASRLTSGSPYEQYF. CDR3 sequence (DNA): TGTGCCAGCAGGCTGACTAGCGGGAGTCCCTACGAGCAGTACTTC.

This chain links TRBV28 with TRBJ2-2; possible D gene TRBD2, 6 bases. There are 15 residues in the CDR3. CDR1 is MDHEN and CDR2 is SYDVKM in the germline V gene. With 6 bases removed from V and 2 bases from J, the gap between germline ends came to 13 bases. CDR3: CASSPTDYNTGELFF. Here the CDR3 DNA reads TGTGCCAGCAGCCCTACGGACTACAACACCGGGGAGCTGTTTTTT.

This clonotype has just a few counts. J is TRBJ1-1 and V is TRBV7-6; TRBD1 aligns across 10 bases. Germline values: CDR1 SGHVS, CDR2 FNYEAQ. Trimming cost V 0 bases and J 8 bases; bases outside gene matches: 6. The CDR3 loop spans 15 amino acids. The CDR3: CASSLAETGGTEAFF. In DNA, the CDR3 is TGTGCCAGCAGCTTAGCGGAGACAGGGGGCACGGAAGCTTTCTTT.

This clonotype appeared many times. The CDR3 reads CASSLGVAGGLGTQYF. CDR3 coding DNA: TGTGCCAGCAGCCTCGGGGTAGCGGGAGGTCTCGGGACCCAGTACTTC. This chain uses TRBV7-2 with TRBJ2-5, with 10 positions matching TRBD2. This CDR3 is built from 16 residues. Germline CDR1 and CDR2: SGHTA and FQGNSA. The trim removed 5 bases at V and 7 bases at J, leaving 13 bases unmatched.

This clonotype occurred many times. The chain links TRBV5-6 to TRBJ2-1; D is uncertain. The CDR3 covers 12 residues. Trimming left V 2 bases short and J 2 bases short, with 2 bases between. The germline V gene has CDR1 SGHDT and CDR2 YYEEEE. CDR3 loop: CASSFTYNEQFF. Here the CDR3 DNA reads TGTGCCAGCAGCTTCACCTACAATGAGCAGTTCTTC.

This clonotype was seen a handful of times. The chain uses TRBV28 and TRBJ2-7; D call uncertain. CDR1 and CDR2 (germline): MDHEN, SYDVKM. CDR3 length: 15 amino acids. The V gene lost 3 bases and the J gene lost 6 bases, with 18 bases spanning the gap. The DNA of the CDR3 is TGTGCCAGCAGTTTGAGGTCTGAACTTAACCGCGAGCAGTACTTC. Encoded protein: CASSLRSELNREQYF.

This clonotype was seen only a few times. The chain joins TRBV4-1 to TRBJ2-5, with D possibly being TRBD1 (5 bases). Trimming pared 1 base from V and 0 bases from J, leaving 9 bases between. Germline V CDR1 and CDR2: MGHRA, YSYEKL. The CDR3 totals 15 residues. For the CDR3, the DNA is TGCGCCAGCAGCCAAGCGTGGGGCTACCAAGAGACCCAGTACTTC. Amino acids: CASSQAWGYQETQYF.

This clonotype occurred a few times. The chain joins TRBV7-2 to TRBJ2-7; D possibly uses TRBD1 or TRBD2 (6 bases each). Germline loops: CDR1 SGHTA, CDR2 FQGNSA. This CDR3 region has 17 residues. The V end was cut by 5 bases, the J end by 2 bases, with 22 bases between. DNA of the CDR3: TGTGCCAGCAGCCCTCGTTTCGACGGGGGCCCGCCCTACGAGCAGTACTTC. Translation: CASSPRFDGGPPYEQYF.

This clonotype came up a few times. The chain joins TRBV10-1 to TRBJ2-2; 7 nucleotides align to TRBD2. The CDR3 is 14 amino acids. CDR1 and CDR2 (germline): WNHNN, SYGVQD (reference sequence). J gave up 3 bases and V 6 bases, and 4 bases lay outside the gene matches. CDR3 amino acids: CASRDGRYTGELFF. Here the CDR3 DNA reads TGCGCCAGCAGAGACGGGAGGTACACCGGGGAGCTGTTTTTT.

The rearrangement joins TRBV28 to TRBJ2-5; D is perhaps TRBD2 (5 bases). The germline CDR1 and CDR2 sequences are MDHEN and SYDVKM. The V gene lost 2 bases and the J gene lost 5 bases, with 12 bases spanning the gap. This CDR3 region has 14 residues. For the CDR3, the DNA is TGTGCCAGCAGTTTAAGAGGGAAAGGGGAGACCCAGTACTTC. It translates to CASSLRGKGETQYF.

This clonotype turned up a few times. The V gene is TRBV12-3 or TRBV12-4, the J gene TRBJ1-2, with 10 bases lining up with TRBD1. V shed 7 bases, J shed 7 bases, and the junction held 6 bases outside the gene matches. CDR3 length: 13 amino acids. CDR3 region: CASTGTGESGYTF. In DNA, the CDR3 is TGTGCCAGCACCGGGACAGGGGAATCTGGCTACACCTTC.

This clonotype was found a few times. The chain employs TRBV7-2 and TRBJ2-2; 13 bases align to TRBD2. Per germline, CDR1 SGHTA and CDR2 FQGNSA. V was pared by 11 bases and J by 0 bases, with 18 bases of the junction left unmatched. The CDR3 sequence is 20 residues long. The DNA of the CDR3 is TGTGCCTCACGACCTCAGCCGGGACTAGCGGGAAGATCGAACACCGGGGAGCTGTTTTTT. This encodes CASRPQPGLAGRSNTGELFF.

This clonotype showed up just a few times. The rearrangement links TRBV7-2 to TRBJ2-1; D is unresolved. Trimming stripped 8 bases from V and 2 bases from J, with 10 bases between. The germline CDR1 and CDR2 sequences are SGHTA and FQGNSA. The CDR3 has 13 residues. CDR3 amino acids: CASGDGTYNEQFF. The CDR3 nucleotides are TGTGCCAGCGGAGATGGCACCTACAATGAGCAGTTCTTC.

This clonotype was seen a few times. Here the CDR3 reads CASTLSGANVLTF. The CDR3, as DNA: TGTGCCAGCACCCTCTCTGGGGCCAACGTCCTGACTTTC. The genes are TRBV28 and TRBJ2-6; D gene ambiguous. The CDR3 is made up of 13 amino acids. V was trimmed by 7 bases and J by 0 bases, leaving 4 bases between them. The germline gives CDR1 MDHEN, CDR2 SYDVKM.

The table lists this clonotype with a few counts. V and J are TRBV7-8 and TRBJ2-1, with TRBD2 as a possible D gene (7 bases). Trimming shortened V by 5 bases and J by 9 bases, and 20 bases separated the two germline ends. The CDR3 is 15 residues long. The germline CDR1 and CDR2 sequences are SGHVS and FQNEAQ. The CDR3 loop is CASSRTAGLQGEQFF. DNA of the CDR3: TGTGCCAGCAGCCGGACAGCGGGACTCCAGGGTGAGCAGTTCTTC.

The CDR3 DNA follows: TGTGCCAGCAGTGGGGATCACGACACAGATACGCAGTATTTT. Protein product: CASSGDHDTDTQYF. J is TRBJ2-3 and V is TRBV6-4; no clear D gene. CDR3 length: 14 residues. V was pared by 4 bases and J by 2 bases, with 10 bases between. In germline, CDR1 is MRHNA, CDR2 SNTAGT.

This sequence joins TRBV6-5 and TRBJ2-1; D gene uncertain. Germline V lookup: CDR1 MNHEY, CDR2 SVGAGI. The CDR3 is 14 amino acids. With 7 bases removed from V and 1 base from J, the gap between germline ends came to 11 bases. DNA for the CDR3: TGTGCCAGCATGCTGTCCAGTTCCTACAATGAGCAGTTCTTC. Translating gives CASMLSSSYNEQFF.

This clonotype showed up many times. This chain links TRBV7-8 with TRBJ2-2; 7 bases map to TRBD1. The germline CDR1 and CDR2 sequences are SGHVS and FQNEAQ. V lost 1 base and J lost 0; bases outside the gene matches: 5. This CDR3 comprises 17 residues. For the CDR3, the DNA is TGTGCCAGCAGCTTAGGCCTAGGACAGGCGAACACCGGGGAGCTGTTTTTT. It yields the protein CASSLGLGQANTGELFF. The whole variable domain, filled in from reference TRBV7-8 and TRBJ2-2, reads GAGVSQSPRYKVAKRGQDVALRCDPISGHVSLFWYQQALGQGPEFLTYFQNEAQLDKSGLPSDRFFAERPEGSVSTLKIQRTQQEDSAVYLCASSLGLGQANTGELFFGEGSRLTVL.

This clonotype was detected a few times. CDR3: CATSQTSAYNEQFF. In DNA, the CDR3 is TGTGCCACGTCCCAGACTAGCGCCTACAATGAGCAGTTCTTC. The rearrangement links TRBV6-2 or TRBV6-3 to TRBJ2-1, with TRBD2 matching over 8 bases. The CDR3 is 14 amino acids. The germline CDR1 and CDR2 sequences are MNHEY and SVGEGT. J was trimmed by 2 bases and V by 10 bases; bases with no gene match: 7.

This clonotype was observed a few times. J is TRBJ1-1 and V is TRBV20-1; D gene uncertain. V gave up 2 bases and J gave up 3 bases, with 7 bases separating them. Germline loops: CDR1 DFQATT, CDR2 SNEGSKA (reference sequence). The CDR3 spans 12 residues. CDR3 DNA sequence: TGCAGTGCTAGATCGGGAGACACTGAAGCTTTCTTT. Its protein is CSARSGDTEAFF.

The chain links TRBV6-6 to TRBJ2-3; D tentatively reads TRBD1 or TRBD2 (5 bases each). V was cut by 6 bases and J by 2 bases, with 15 bases left in between. CDR3 size: 15 residues. CDR1 MNHNY and CDR2 SVGAGI come from the germline V gene (reference sequence). The CDR3 region has the DNA TGTGCCAGCAGGGCAGGGACCCGCCACACAGATACGCAGTATTTT. It encodes CASRAGTRHTDTQYF.

The V and J genes are TRBV7-8 and TRBJ2-5; D remains ambiguous. Trimming removed 3 bases at V and 2 bases at J, with 10 bases between. This CDR3 comprises 14 residues. Looked up from germline, CDR1 is SGHVS and CDR2 is FQNEAQ. CDR3 sequence reads: CASSFSSLQETQYF. DNA of the CDR3: TGTGCCAGCAGCTTCTCCAGTCTACAAGAGACCCAGTACTTC.

This chain links TRBV28 with TRBJ1-5; D perhaps matches TRBD1 (5 bases). Per the germline V gene, CDR1 is MDHEN and CDR2 is SYDVKM. Trimming shortened V by 8 bases and J by 5 bases, and 16 bases separated the two germline ends. The CDR3 spans 14 residues. The CDR3 sequence: CASVSVGVDQPQHF. Here the CDR3 DNA reads TGTGCCAGCGTGAGTGTGGGGGTGGATCAGCCCCAGCATTTT.